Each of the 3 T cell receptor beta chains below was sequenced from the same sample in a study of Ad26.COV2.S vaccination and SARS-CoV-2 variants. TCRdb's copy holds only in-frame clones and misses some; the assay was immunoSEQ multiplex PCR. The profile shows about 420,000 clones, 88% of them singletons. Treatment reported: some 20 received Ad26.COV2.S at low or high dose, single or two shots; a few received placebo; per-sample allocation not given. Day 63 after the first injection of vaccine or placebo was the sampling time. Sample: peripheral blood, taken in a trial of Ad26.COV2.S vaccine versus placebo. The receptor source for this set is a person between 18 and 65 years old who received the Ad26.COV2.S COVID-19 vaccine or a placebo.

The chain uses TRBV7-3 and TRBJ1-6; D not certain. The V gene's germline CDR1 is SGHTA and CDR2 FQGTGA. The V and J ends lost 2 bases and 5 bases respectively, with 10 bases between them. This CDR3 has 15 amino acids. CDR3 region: CASSLLTPNNSPLHF. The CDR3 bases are TGTGCCAGCAGCTTATTGACTCCAAATAATTCACCCCTCCACTTT.

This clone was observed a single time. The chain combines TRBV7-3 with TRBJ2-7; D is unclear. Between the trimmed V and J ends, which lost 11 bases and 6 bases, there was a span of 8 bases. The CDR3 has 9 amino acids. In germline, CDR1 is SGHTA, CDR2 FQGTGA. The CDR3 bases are TGTGCCGCGCCCCCCGAGCAGTACTTC. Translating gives CAAPPEQYF.

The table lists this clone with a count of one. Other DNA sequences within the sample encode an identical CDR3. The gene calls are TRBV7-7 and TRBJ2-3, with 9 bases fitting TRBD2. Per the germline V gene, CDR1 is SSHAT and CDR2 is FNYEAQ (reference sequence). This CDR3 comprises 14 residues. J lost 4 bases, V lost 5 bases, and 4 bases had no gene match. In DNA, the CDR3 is TGTGCCAGCAGCCTTGGACTAGCGTCAGATACGCAGTATTTT. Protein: CASSLGLASDTQYF. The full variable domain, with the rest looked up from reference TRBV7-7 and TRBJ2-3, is GAGVSQSPRYKVTKRGQDVTLRCDPISSHATLYWYQQALGQGPEFLTYFNYEAQPDKSGLPSDRFSAERPEGSISTLTIQRTEQRDSAMYRCASSLGLASDTQYFGPGTRLTVL.